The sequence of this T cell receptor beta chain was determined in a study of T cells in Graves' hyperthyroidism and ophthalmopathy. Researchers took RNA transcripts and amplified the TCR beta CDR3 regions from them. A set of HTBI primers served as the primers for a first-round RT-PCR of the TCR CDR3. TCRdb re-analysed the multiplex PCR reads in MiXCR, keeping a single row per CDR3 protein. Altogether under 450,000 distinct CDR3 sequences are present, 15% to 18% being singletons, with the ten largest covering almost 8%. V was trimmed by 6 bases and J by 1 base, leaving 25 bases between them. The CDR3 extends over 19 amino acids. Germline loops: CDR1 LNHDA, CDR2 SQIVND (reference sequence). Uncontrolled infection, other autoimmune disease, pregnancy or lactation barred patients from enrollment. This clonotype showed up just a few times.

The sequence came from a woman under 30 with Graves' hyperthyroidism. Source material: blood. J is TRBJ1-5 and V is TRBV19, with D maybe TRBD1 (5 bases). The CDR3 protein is CASSTLRGLWGMSNQPQHF. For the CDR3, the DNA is TGTGCCAGTAGCACCCTAAGGGGCCTGTGGGGGATGAGCAATCAGCCCCAGCATTTT.